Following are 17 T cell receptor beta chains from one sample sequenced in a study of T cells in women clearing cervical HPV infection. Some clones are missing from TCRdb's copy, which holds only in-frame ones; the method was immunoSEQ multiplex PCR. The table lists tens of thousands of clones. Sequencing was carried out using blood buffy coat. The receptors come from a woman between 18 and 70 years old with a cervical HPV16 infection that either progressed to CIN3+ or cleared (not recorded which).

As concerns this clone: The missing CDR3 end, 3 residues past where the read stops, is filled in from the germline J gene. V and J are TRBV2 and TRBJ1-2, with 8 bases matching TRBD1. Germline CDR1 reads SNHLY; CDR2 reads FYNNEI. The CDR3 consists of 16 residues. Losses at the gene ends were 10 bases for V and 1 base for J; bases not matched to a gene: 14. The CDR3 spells CAIGDRTQRRNYGYTF. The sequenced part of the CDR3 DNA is TGTGCCATCGGGGACAGGACGCAAAGACGTAACTATGGC.

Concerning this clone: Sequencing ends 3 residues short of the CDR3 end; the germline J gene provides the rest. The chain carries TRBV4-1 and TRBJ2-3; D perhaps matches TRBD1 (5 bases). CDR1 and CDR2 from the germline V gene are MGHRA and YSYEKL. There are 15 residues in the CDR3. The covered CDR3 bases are TGCGCCAGCAGGCACAGGTGGGAAAGCAATCAGCCG. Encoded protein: CASRHRWESNQP. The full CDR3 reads CASRHRWESNQPQYF.

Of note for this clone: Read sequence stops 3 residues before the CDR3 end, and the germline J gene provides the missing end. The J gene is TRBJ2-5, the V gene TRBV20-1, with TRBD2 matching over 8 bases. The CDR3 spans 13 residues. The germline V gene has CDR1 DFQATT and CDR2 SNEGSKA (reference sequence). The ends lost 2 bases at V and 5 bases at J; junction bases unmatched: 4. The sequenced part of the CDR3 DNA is TGCAGTGCTAGATTAGCGGGAATGGAGACC. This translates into CSARLAGMET. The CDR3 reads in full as CSARLAGMETQYF.

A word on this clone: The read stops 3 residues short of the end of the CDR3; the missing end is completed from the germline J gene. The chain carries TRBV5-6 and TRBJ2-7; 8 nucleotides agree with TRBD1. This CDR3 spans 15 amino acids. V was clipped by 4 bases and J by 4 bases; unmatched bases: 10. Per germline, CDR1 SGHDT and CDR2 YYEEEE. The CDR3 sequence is CASSGRTGWRYEQYF. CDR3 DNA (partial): TGTGCCAGCAGCGGAAGGACAGGGTGGCGATACGAG.

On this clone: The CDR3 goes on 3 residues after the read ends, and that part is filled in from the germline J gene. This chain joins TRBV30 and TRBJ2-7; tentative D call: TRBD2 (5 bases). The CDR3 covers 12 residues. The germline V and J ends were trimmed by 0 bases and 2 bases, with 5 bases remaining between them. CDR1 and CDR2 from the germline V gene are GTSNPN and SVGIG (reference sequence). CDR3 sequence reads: CAWSVSAYEQYF. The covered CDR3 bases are TGTGCCTGGAGTGTTAGCGCCTACGAG. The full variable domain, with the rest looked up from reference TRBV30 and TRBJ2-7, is SQTIHQWPATLVQPVGSPLSLECTVEGTSNPNLYWYRQAAGRGLQLLFYSVGIGQISSEVPQNLSASRPQDRQFILSSKKLLLSDSGFYLCAWSVSAYEQYFGPGTRLTVT.

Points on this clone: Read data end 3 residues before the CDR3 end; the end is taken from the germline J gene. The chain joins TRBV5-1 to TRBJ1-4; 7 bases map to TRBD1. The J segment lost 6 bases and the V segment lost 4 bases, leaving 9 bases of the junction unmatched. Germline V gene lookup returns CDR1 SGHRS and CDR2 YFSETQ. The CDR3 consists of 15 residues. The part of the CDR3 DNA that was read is TGCGCCAGCAGCCGCACCCTTGGACAGGATGAAAAA. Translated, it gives CASSRTLGQDEK. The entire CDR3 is CASSRTLGQDEKLFF.

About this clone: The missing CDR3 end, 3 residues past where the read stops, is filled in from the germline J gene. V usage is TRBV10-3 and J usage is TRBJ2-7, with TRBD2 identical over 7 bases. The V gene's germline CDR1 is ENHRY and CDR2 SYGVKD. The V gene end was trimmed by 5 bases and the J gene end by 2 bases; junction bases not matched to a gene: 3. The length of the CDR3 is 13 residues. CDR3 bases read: TGTGCCATCAGTAATACTAGCGCCTACGAG. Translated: CAISNTSAYE. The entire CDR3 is CAISNTSAYEQYF.

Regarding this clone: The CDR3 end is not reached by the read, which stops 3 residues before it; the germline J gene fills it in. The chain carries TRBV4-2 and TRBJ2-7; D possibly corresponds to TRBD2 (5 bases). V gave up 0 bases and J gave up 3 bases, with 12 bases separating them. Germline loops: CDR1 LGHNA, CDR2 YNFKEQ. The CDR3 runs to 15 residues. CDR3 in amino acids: CASSQEPSSNYEQYF. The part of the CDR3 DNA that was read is TGTGCCAGCAGCCAAGAACCTAGCAGCAACTACGAG.

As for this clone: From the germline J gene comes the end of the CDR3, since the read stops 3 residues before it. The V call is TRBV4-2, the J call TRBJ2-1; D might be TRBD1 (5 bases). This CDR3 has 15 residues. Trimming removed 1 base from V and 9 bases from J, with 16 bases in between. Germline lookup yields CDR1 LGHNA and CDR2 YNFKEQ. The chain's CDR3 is CASSQVAEGVGEQFF. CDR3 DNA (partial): TGTGCCAGCAGCCAAGTCGCGGAAGGGGTAGGTGAG.

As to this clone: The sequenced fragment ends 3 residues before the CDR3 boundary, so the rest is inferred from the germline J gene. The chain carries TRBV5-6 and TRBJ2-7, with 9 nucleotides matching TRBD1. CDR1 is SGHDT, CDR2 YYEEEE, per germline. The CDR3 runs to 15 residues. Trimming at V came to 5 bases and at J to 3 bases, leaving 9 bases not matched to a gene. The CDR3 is CASRRQGGMLYEQYF. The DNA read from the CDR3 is TGTGCCAGCAGGCGACAGGGGGGGATGCTCTACGAG.

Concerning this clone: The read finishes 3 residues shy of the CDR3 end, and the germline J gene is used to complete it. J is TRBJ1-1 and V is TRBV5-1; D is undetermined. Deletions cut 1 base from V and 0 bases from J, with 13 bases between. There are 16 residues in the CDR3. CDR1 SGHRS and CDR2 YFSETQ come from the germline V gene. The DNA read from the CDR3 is TGCGCCAGCAGCTTGTCGGTCCTGACAATGAACACTGAA. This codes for CASSLSVLTMNTE. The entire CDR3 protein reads CASSLSVLTMNTEAFF.

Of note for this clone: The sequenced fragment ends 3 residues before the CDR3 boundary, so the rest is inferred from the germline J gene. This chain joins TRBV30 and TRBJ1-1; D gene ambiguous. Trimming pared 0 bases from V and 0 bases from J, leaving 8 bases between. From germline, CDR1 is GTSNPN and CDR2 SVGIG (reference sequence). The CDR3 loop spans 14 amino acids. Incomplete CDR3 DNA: TGTGCCTGGAGTGTAGGACTGATGAACACTGAA. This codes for CAWSVGLMNTE. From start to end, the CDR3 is CAWSVGLMNTEAFF.

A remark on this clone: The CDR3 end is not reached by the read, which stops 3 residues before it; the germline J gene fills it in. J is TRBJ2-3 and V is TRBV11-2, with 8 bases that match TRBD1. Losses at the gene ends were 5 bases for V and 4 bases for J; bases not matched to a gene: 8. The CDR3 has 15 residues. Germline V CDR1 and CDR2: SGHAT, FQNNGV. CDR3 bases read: TGTGCCAGCAGCACGACAGGGGCAGCCCCAGATACG. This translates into CASSTTGAAPDT. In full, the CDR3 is CASSTTGAAPDTQYF.

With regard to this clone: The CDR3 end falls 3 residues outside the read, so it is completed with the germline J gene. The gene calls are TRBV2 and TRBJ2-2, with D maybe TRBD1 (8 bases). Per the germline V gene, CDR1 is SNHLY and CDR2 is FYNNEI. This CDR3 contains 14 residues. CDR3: CASSWTGTNEKLFF. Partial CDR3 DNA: TGTGCCAGCAGTTGGACAGGGACTAATGAAAAG.

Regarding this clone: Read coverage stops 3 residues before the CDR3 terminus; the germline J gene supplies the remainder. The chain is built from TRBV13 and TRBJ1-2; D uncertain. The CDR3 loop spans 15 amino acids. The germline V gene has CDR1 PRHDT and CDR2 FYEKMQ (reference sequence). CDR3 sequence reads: CASSLTSGPLDDYTF. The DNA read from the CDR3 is TGTGCCAGCAGCTTAACTAGCGGGCCTCTTGATGAC.

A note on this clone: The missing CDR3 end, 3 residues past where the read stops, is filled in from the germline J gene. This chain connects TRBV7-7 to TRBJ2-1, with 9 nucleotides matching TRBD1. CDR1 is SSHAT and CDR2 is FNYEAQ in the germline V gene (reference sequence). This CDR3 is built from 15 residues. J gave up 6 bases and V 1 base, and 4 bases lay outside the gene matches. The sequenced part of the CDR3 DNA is TGTGCCAGCAGCTTAGGAGGGACAGGGTTCAATGAG. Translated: CASSLGGTGFNE. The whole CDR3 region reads CASSLGGTGFNEQFF.

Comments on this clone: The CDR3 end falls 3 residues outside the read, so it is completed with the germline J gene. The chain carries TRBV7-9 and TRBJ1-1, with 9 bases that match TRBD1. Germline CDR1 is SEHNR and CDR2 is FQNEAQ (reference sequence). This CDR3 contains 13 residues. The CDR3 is CASSPYGTGEAFF. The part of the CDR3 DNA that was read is TGTGCCAGCAGCCCATACGGGACAGGGGAA.